This T cell receptor beta chain was captured in a study of blood T cell repertoires in COVID-19. The CDR3 has 12 amino acids. V was clipped by 0 bases and J by 4 bases, with 3 bases between them. Germline CDR1 is MNHEY and CDR2 is SVGAGI. With respect to this clone: The same CDR3 is also encoded by other DNA sequences in this sample.

Some clones are missing from TCRdb's copy, which holds only in-frame ones; the method was immunoSEQ multiplex PCR. Among a few hundred thousand clones listed, about four fifths were seen once. All enrollees were about 18 to 90 years old and from 20 to 30 US areas. The receptor was derived from a man aged 50-60 years who had recovered from COVID-19. The J gene is TRBJ2-5, the V gene TRBV6-5; D gene ambiguous. Sequences were obtained from PBMCs or T cells enriched from blood (not recorded which). DNA for the CDR3: TGTGCCAGCAGTTACTCGAGAGAGACCCAGTACTTC. Protein product: CASSYSRETQYF.